These 19 T cell receptor beta chains originate from one sample sequenced in a study of blood T cell repertoires in COVID-19. Clones were sequenced by immunoSEQ multiplex PCR, and TCRdb holds only the in-frame ones, with some missing. Of some 190,000 clones listed, about 75% are singletons. The sample comprised peripheral blood. The receptors were gathered from a woman between 45 and 60 years old with active or convalescent COVID-19.

V gene TRBV28 combines with J gene TRBJ2-3; perhaps TRBD1 as D (5 bases). The germline V gene has CDR1 MDHEN and CDR2 SYDVKM. The CDR3 loop spans 14 amino acids. V was trimmed by 3 bases and J by 0 bases, leaving 7 bases between them. Here the CDR3 DNA reads TGTGCCAGCAGTTTTAGGGGAAGCACAGATACGCAGTATTTT. It codes for CASSFRGSTDTQYF.

This clone has a single count. This CDR3 is also generated by other DNA sequences in the sample. The genes are TRBV5-1 and TRBJ1-1; D not certain. Looked up from germline, CDR1 is SGHRS and CDR2 is YFSETQ. The CDR3 has 13 amino acids. Trimming took 0 bases from V and 4 from J, leaving 7 bases between them. The CDR3: CASSLALSTEAFF. CDR3 bases: TGCGCCAGCAGCTTGGCCCTCAGCACTGAAGCTTTCTTT.

V is TRBV6-4 and J is TRBJ2-1; 10 bases map to TRBD2. The CDR3 has 15 residues. Germline CDR1 reads MRHNA; CDR2 reads SNTAGT. The V segment lost 2 bases and the J segment 10 bases; nucleotides outside the gene matches: 8. CDR3 residues: CASSDGAGGPYEQFF. CDR3 DNA: TGTGCCAGCAGTGACGGAGCGGGAGGGCCTTACGAGCAGTTCTTC.

V and J are TRBV7-6 and TRBJ2-5; D is undetermined. The V end lost 5 bases, the J end lost 5 bases, and 12 bases lay between the germline ends. Per germline, CDR1 SGHVS and CDR2 FNYEAQ. This CDR3 has 13 amino acids. The CDR3, as DNA: TGTGCCAGCAGCGCACAGACCGCCGAGACCCAGTACTTC. Its protein product is CASSAQTAETQYF.

This clone was found once. This rearrangement joins TRBV28 to TRBJ1-1; D remains ambiguous. The V end lost 2 bases, the J end lost 5 bases, and 18 bases lay between the germline ends. The CDR3 consists of 16 residues. Germline CDR1 and CDR2: MDHEN and SYDVKM. CDR3: CASSLPGVDWRTEAFF. Written as DNA, the CDR3 is TGTGCCAGCAGTTTACCCGGGGTGGACTGGAGAACTGAAGCTTTCTTT. Full variable domain (missing parts from reference TRBV28 and TRBJ1-1): DVKVTQSSRYLVKRTGEKVFLECVQDMDHENMFWYRQDPGLGLRLIYFSYDVKMKEKGDIPEGYSVSREKKERFSLILESASTNQTSMYLCASSLPGVDWRTEAFFGQGTRLTVV.

The chain joins TRBV28 to TRBJ2-3; 8 bases match TRBD1. This CDR3 contains 17 residues. J gave up 2 bases and V 5 bases, and 12 bases lay outside the gene matches. The germline V gene encodes CDR1 MDHEN and CDR2 SYDVKM. The CDR3 sequence is CASSSPPDRALTDTQYF. CDR3 in DNA: TGTGCCAGCAGTAGCCCCCCGGACAGGGCTCTCACAGATACGCAGTATTTT.

The CDR3 nucleotides are TGTGCCAGCAGCTTAGGAGGACTTTGGGGCTACACCTTC. Protein sequence: CASSLGGLWGYTF. The chain carries TRBV11-2 and TRBJ1-2; D unresolved. Germline CDR1 SGHAT, CDR2 FQNNGV. The CDR3 extends over 13 amino acids. Between the trimmed V and J ends, which lost 1 base and 8 bases, there was a span of 11 bases.

J is TRBJ1-2 and V is TRBV30; 8 bases align to TRBD1. V trimming: 4 bases; J trimming: 6 bases; junction bases outside the gene matches: 7. The CDR3 has 13 residues. CDR1 is GTSNPN and CDR2 is SVGIG in the germline V gene (reference sequence). DNA of the CDR3: TGTGCCTGGAAACAGGGGGACCTGGATGGCTACACCTTC. This sequence encodes CAWKQGDLDGYTF.

The chain combines TRBV20-1 with TRBJ2-5, with 7 bases identical to TRBD1. The trim removed 4 bases at V and 1 base at J, leaving 9 bases unmatched. CDR1 and CDR2 from the germline V gene are DFQATT and SNEGSKA (reference sequence). This CDR3 spans 15 amino acids. The CDR3 here is CSAIDRVVFQETQYF. The CDR3 DNA reads TGCAGTGCTATTGACAGGGTCGTATTCCAAGAGACCCAGTACTTC.

In its sample, this clone was seen a few times. The J gene is TRBJ2-7, the V gene TRBV27; 11 bases agree with TRBD2. From germline, CDR1 is MNHEY and CDR2 SMNVEV (reference sequence). The CDR3 consists of 15 residues. V shed 6 bases and J 3 bases; nucleotides not matched to a gene: 7. The CDR3: CASSSPTSGNYEQYF. Here the CDR3 DNA reads TGTGCCAGCAGCTCCCCGACTAGCGGGAACTACGAGCAGTACTTC.

The rearrangement joins TRBV30 to TRBJ1-2; possible D gene TRBD1, 5 bases. V shed 3 bases and J shed 3 bases, with 14 bases lying between them. Germline-derived CDR1 and CDR2 are GTSNPN and SVGIG (reference sequence). The CDR3 has 14 residues. CDR3 in DNA: TGTGCCTGGAGGGTTATGGGGGAGGACTATGGCTACACCTTC. Amino acid sequence: CAWRVMGEDYGYTF.

The chain uses TRBV7-2 and TRBJ1-2; tentatively, D is TRBD1 (6 bases). Trimming stripped 2 bases from V and 0 bases from J, with 13 bases between. CDR1 is SGHTA, CDR2 FQGNSA, per germline. This CDR3 contains 16 residues. The CDR3 DNA sequence: TGTGCCAGCAGCTTAAGACGGACAGCGGCTAACTATGGCTACACCTTC. Encoded protein: CASSLRRTAANYGYTF.

The chain employs TRBV24-1 and TRBJ1-5, with TRBD1 matching 7 bases. J was trimmed by 2 bases and V by 4 bases; bases with no gene match: 4. From germline, CDR1 is KGHDR and CDR2 SFDVKD. This CDR3 region has 15 residues. Here the CDR3 reads CATSDNTGGNQPQHF. CDR3 DNA: TGTGCCACCAGTGACAACACAGGGGGCAATCAGCCCCAGCATTTT.

The genes are TRBV19 and TRBJ1-2; D is uncertain. Germline assignment: CDR1 LNHDA and CDR2 SQIVND (reference sequence). There are 18 residues in the CDR3. The V end was cut by 1 base, the J end by 4 bases, with 22 bases between. CDR3 amino acids: CASSIGLRGETRGYGYTF. The DNA for the CDR3 is TGTGCCAGTAGTATAGGTCTCCGCGGAGAGACCCGAGGCTATGGCTACACCTTC.

The chain has TRBV5-1 and TRBJ2-5, with 10 nucleotides matching TRBD2. The CDR3 covers 16 residues. The germline CDR1 and CDR2 sequences are SGHRS and YFSETQ. The J segment lost 4 bases and the V segment lost 4 bases, leaving 10 bases of the junction unmatched. Here the CDR3 DNA reads TGCGCCAGCAGCCCGGAGATACTAGCGGGAATAGAGACCCAGTACTTC. It encodes CASSPEILAGIETQYF.

The V gene is TRBV11-2, the J gene TRBJ2-4; 8 nucleotides match TRBD1. The J segment lost 0 bases and the V segment lost 2 bases, leaving 6 bases of the junction unmatched. The CDR3 length is 17 residues. CDR1 SGHAT and CDR2 FQNNGV come from the germline V gene. The CDR3 nucleotides read TGTGCCAGCAGCTTACCTCAGGGGGCAGTAGCCAAAAACATTCAGTACTTC. It encodes CASSLPQGAVAKNIQYF.

CDR3 DNA: TGTGCCAGCAGCCCCCGACAGGGGGCGGGAACCGGGGAGCTGTTTTTT. Its translation is CASSPRQGAGTGELFF. This rearrangement joins TRBV11-2 to TRBJ2-2; TRBD1 matches at 10 bases. CDR3 size: 16 residues. V was pared by 5 bases and J by 5 bases, with 8 bases of the junction left unmatched. Germline lookup yields CDR1 SGHAT and CDR2 FQNNGV.

This sequence joins TRBV6-2 or TRBV6-3 and TRBJ1-5, with 8 positions matching TRBD1. Germline V CDR1 and CDR2: MNHEY, SVGEGT. The V segment lost 6 bases and the J segment 7 bases; nucleotides outside the gene matches: 11. The CDR3 totals 15 residues. The CDR3 here is CASSFTDRGGQPQHF. CDR3 bases: TGTGCCAGCAGCTTCACCGACAGGGGTGGACAGCCCCAGCATTTT.

J is TRBJ2-5 and V is TRBV25-1; D may be TRBD2 (6 bases). CDR1 is MGHDK and CDR2 is SYGVNS in the germline V gene. The CDR3 length is 13 residues. V shed 3 bases and J shed 3 bases, with 8 bases lying between them. The CDR3 nucleotides read TGTGCCAGCAGTGACGGGGGAAAAGAGACCCAGTACTTC. It yields the protein CASSDGGKETQYF.